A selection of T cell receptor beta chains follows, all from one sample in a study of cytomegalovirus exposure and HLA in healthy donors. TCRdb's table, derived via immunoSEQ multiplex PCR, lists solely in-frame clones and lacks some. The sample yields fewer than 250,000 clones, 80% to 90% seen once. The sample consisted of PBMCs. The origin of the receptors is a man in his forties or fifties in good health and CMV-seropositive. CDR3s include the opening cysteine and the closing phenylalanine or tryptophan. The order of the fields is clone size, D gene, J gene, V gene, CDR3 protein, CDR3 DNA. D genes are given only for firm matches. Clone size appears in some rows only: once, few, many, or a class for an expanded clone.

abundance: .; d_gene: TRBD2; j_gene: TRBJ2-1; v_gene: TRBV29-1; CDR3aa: CSVDRGDSGSNNEQFF; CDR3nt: TGCAGCGTTGATAGAGGGGATAGCGGGTCGAACAATGAGCAGTTCTTC
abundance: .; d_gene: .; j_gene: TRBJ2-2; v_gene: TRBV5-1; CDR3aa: CASSHPETGERELFF; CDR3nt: TGCGCCAGCAGCCACCCGGAAACGGGGGAAAGGGAGCTGTTTTTT
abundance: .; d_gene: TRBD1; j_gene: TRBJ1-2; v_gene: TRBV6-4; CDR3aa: CASIRTGDTSPGDYTF; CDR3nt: TGTGCCAGCATTAGGACAGGCGATACCTCGCCTGGTGACTACACCTTC
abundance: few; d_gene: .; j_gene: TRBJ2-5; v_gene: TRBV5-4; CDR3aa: CASSLPTAQETQYF; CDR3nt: TGTGCCAGCAGCTTGCCGACAGCTCAAGAGACCCAGTACTTC
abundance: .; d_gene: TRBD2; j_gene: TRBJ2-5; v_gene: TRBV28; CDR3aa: CASSFLGLAGGERETQYF; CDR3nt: TGTGCCAGCAGTTTCCTGGGACTAGCGGGAGGGGAAAGAGAGACCCAGTACTTC
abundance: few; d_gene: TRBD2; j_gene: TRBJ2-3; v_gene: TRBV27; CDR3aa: CASSSGGDTDTQYF; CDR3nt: TGTGCCAGCAGTTCGGGGGGAGACACAGATACGCAGTATTTT
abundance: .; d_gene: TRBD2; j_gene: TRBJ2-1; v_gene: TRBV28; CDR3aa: CASSKPGLVPFF; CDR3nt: TGTGCCAGCAGTAAACCGGGACTAGTTCCGTTCTTC
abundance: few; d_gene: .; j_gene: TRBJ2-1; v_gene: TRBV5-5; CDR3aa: CASSPVAVINEQFF; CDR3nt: TGTGCCAGCAGCCCTGTCGCGGTTATCAATGAGCAGTTCTTC
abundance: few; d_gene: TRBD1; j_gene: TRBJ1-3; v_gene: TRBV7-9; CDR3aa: CASRLRDRGYLSSGNTIYF; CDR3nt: TGTGCCAGCCGTTTAAGGGACAGGGGTTATTTGAGCTCTGGAAACACCATATATTTT
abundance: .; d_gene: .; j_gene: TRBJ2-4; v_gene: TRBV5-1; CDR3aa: CASSKQGRNIQYF; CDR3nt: TGCGCCAGCAGCAAACAGGGTAGAAACATTCAGTACTTC
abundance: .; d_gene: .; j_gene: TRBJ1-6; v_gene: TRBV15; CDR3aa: CATSRASAGNSSPLHF; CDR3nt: TGTGCCACCAGCAGAGCCTCGGCCGGGAATAGTTCACCCCTCCACTTT
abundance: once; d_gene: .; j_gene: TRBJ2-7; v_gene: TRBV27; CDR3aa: CASSPRSPGSYEQYF; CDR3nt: TGTGCCAGCAGTCCCCGTTCCCCGGGGAGCTACGAGCAGTACTTC
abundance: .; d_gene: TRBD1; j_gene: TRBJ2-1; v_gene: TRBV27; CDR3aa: CASSFRDRGSSYNEQFF; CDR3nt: TGTGCCAGCAGTTTTAGAGACAGGGGGTCCTCCTACAATGAGCAGTTCTTC
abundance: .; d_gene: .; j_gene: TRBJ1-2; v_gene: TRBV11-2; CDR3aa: CASSQGEGAGYTF; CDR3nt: TGTGCCAGCAGCCAAGGAGAGGGCGCCGGCTACACCTTC
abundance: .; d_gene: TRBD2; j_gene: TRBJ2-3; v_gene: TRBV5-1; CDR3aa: CASSDPSGRTDTQYF; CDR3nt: TGCGCCAGCAGTGACCCTAGCGGGAGAACAGATACGCAGTATTTT
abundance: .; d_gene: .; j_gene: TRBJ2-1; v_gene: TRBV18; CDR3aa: CASSPGLVDYNEQFF; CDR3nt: TGTGCCAGCTCTCCAGGACTCGTCGATTACAATGAGCAGTTCTTC
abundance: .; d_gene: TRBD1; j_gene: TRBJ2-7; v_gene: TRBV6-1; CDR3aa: CASTLKQGPYEQYF; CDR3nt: TGTGCCAGCACCCTGAAACAGGGGCCTTACGAGCAGTACTTC
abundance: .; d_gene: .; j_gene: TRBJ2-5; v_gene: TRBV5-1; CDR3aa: CATTRTGFQETQYF; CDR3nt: TGCGCCACCACACGAACAGGGTTCCAAGAGACCCAGTACTTC
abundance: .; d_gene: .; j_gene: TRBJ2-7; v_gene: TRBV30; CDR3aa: CAWSAVYEQYF; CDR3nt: TGTGCCTGGAGTGCGGTCTACGAGCAGTACTTC
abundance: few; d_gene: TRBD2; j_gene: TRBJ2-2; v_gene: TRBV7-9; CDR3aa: CASSLTSGNTGELFF; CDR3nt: TGTGCCAGCAGCTTAACTAGCGGAAACACCGGGGAGCTGTTTTTT
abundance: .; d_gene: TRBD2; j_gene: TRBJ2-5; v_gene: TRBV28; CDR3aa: CASSLGLAGGKQYF; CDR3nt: TGTGCCAGCAGTTTAGGGCTAGCGGGAGGGAAGCAGTACTTC
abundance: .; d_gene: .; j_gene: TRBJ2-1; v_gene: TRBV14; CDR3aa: CASSQALSGRGEQFF; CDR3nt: TGTGCCAGCAGCCAAGCTTTGTCAGGGCGCGGCGAGCAGTTCTTC
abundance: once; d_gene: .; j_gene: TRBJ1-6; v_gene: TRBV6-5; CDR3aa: CASRIRGSPLHF; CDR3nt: TGTGCCAGCAGAATCAGGGGATCACCCCTCCACTTT
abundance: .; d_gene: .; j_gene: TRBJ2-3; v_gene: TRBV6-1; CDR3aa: CASKEEPDTQYF; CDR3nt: TGTGCCAGCAAGGAGGAGCCAGATACGCAGTATTTT
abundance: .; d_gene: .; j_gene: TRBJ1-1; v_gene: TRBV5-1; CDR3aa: CASNPAGVNTEAFF; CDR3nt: TGCGCCAGCAATCCTGCAGGGGTAAACACTGAAGCTTTCTTT
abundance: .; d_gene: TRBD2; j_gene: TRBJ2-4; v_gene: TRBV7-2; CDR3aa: CASSLALGLAGGPAKNIQYF; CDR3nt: TGTGCCAGCAGCTTAGCTCTGGGACTAGCGGGAGGACCAGCCAAAAACATTCAGTACTTC
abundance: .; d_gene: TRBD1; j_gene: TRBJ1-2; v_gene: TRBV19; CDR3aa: CASTYRDREYGYTF; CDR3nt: TGTGCCAGTACCTACCGGGACAGGGAGTATGGCTACACCTTC
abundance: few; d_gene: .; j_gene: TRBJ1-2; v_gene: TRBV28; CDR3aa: CASSLNERVGGRGYGYTF; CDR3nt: TGTGCCAGCAGTTTAAATGAACGAGTCGGGGGAAGGGGCTATGGCTACACCTTC
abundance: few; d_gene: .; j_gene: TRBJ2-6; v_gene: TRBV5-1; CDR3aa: CASSWEVSGANVLTF; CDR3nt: TGCGCCAGCAGCTGGGAGGTCTCTGGGGCCAACGTCCTGACTTTC
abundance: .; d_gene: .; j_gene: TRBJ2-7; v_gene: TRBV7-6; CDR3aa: CASSLAAGREQYF; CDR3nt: TGTGCCAGCAGCTTAGCGGCGGGTCGCGAGCAGTACTTC
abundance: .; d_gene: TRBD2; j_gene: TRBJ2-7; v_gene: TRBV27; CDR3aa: CASSLSAGVIEQYF; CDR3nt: TGTGCCAGCAGTTTATCTGCGGGAGTCATCGAGCAGTACTTC
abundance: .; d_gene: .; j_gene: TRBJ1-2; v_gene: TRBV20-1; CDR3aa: CSAPGGYTF; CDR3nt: TGCAGTGCTCCCGGTGGCTACACCTTC
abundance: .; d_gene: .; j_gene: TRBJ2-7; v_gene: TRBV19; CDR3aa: CASSTLQAYEQYF; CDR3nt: TGTGCCAGTAGTACATTACAGGCGTACGAGCAGTACTTC
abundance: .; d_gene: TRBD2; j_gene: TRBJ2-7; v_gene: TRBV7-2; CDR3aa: CASSPSGSVYEQYF; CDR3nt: TGTGCCAGCAGCCCCAGCGGGAGTGTGTACGAGCAGTACTTC
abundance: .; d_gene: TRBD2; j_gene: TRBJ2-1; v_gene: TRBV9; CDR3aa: CASSGTSGGSYNEQFF; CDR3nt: TGTGCCAGCAGCGGGACTAGCGGGGGGAGTTACAATGAGCAGTTCTTC
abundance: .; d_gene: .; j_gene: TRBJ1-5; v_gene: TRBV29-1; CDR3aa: CSVGGQGYQPQHF; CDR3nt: TGCAGCGTTGGTGGGCAGGGCTATCAGCCCCAGCATTTT
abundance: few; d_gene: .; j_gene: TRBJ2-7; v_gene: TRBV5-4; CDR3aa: CASSVSGAPYEQYF; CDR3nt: TGTGCCAGCAGCGTTAGCGGAGCCCCTTACGAGCAGTACTTC
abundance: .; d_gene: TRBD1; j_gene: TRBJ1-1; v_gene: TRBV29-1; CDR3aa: CSVAVTGIKNTEAFF; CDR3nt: TGCAGCGTTGCAGTGACAGGGATAAAGAACACTGAAGCTTTCTTT
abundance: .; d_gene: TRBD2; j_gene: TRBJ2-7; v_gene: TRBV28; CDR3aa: CASSSPGEGRYEQYF; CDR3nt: TGTGCCAGCAGTTCCCCGGGGGAGGGCCGCTACGAGCAGTACTTC
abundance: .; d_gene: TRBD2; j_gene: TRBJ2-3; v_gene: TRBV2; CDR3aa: CASRAGDSTDTQYF; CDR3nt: TGTGCCAGCAGGGCGGGAGACAGCACAGATACGCAGTATTTT
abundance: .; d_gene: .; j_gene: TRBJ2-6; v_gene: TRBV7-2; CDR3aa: CASSLTGSGPGANVLTF; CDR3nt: TGTGCCAGCAGCTTAACAGGGTCGGGCCCTGGGGCCAACGTCCTGACTTTC
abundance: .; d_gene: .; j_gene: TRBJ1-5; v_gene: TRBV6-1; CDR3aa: CASSEGSMAGGNQPQHF; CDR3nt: TGTGCCAGCAGTGAAGGGAGTATGGCCGGAGGGAACCAGCCCCAGCATTTT
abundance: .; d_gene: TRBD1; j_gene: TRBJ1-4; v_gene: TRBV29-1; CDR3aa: CSAGTGGSEKLFF; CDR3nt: TGCAGCGCTGGGACAGGGGGATCTGAAAAACTGTTTTTT
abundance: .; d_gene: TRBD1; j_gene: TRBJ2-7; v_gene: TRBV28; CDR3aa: CASRRQGEDEQYF; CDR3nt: TGTGCCAGCAGAAGACAGGGGGAGGACGAGCAGTACTTC
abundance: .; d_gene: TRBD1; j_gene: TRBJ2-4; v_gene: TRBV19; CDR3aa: CASSAGQGANIQYF; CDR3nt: TGTGCCAGTAGTGCGGGACAGGGGGCGAACATTCAGTACTTC
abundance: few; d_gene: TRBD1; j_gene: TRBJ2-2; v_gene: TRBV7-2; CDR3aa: CASSYRTGTGELFF; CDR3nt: TGTGCCAGCAGCTACCGGACAGGGACCGGGGAGCTGTTTTTT
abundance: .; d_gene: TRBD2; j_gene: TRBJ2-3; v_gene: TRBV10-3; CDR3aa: CAISASGLVDTQYF; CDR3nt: TGTGCCATCAGTGCCTCGGGACTAGTAGATACGCAGTATTTT
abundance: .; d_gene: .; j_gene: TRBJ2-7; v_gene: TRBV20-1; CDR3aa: CSASSSYEQYF; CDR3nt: TGCAGTGCTTCTAGCAGCTACGAGCAGTACTTC
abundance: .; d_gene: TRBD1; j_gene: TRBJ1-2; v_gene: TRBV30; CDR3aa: CAWIQGSYGYTF; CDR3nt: TGTGCCTGGATACAGGGGAGCTATGGCTACACCTTC
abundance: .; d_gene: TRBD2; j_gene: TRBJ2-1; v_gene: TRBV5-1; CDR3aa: CASSLTWTSGRRGTYNEQFF; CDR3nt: TGCGCCAGCAGCTTGACATGGACTAGCGGGAGACGGGGGACCTACAATGAGCAGTTCTTC
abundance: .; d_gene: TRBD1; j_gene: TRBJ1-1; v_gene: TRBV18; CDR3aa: CASSQQGADTEAFF; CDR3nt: TGTGCCAGCTCCCAACAGGGGGCGGACACTGAAGCTTTCTTT
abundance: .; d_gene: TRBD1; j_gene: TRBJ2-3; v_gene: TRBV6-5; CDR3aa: CASSTGGTQYF; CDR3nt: TGTGCCAGCAGCACAGGGGGTACGCAGTATTTT
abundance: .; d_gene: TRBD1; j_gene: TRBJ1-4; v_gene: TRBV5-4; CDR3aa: CASSHSTGGNEKLFF; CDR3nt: TGTGCCAGCAGCCATTCGACAGGGGGGAACGAAAAACTGTTTTTT
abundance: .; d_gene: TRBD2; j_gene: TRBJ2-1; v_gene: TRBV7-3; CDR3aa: CASSSTTSGRAGYNEQFF; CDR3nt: TGTGCCAGCAGCTCGACGACTAGCGGGAGGGCGGGCTACAATGAGCAGTTCTTC
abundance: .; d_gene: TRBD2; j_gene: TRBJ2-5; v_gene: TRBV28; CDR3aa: CASSFAPGASGTQETQYF; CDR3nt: TGTGCCAGCAGTTTCGCGCCCGGGGCTAGCGGGACCCAAGAGACCCAGTACTTC
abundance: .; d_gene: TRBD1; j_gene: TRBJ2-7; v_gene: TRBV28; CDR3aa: CASSLQGAPLEQYF; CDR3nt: TGTGCCAGCAGTTTACAGGGGGCGCCCCTCGAGCAGTACTTC
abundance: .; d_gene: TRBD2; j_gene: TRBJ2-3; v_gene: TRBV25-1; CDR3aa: CASSEGRGGADTQYF; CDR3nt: TGTGCCAGCAGTGAAGGGAGGGGAGGAGCAGATACGCAGTATTTT
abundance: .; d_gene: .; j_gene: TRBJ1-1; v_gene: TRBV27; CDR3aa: CASRVHTEAFF; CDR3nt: TGTGCCAGCCGAGTCCACACTGAAGCTTTCTTT
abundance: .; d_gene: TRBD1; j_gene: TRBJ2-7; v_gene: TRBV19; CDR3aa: CASSRTGGAIPPGQYF; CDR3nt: TGTGCCAGTAGTCGTACAGGGGGAGCCATACCTCCTGGGCAGTACTTC